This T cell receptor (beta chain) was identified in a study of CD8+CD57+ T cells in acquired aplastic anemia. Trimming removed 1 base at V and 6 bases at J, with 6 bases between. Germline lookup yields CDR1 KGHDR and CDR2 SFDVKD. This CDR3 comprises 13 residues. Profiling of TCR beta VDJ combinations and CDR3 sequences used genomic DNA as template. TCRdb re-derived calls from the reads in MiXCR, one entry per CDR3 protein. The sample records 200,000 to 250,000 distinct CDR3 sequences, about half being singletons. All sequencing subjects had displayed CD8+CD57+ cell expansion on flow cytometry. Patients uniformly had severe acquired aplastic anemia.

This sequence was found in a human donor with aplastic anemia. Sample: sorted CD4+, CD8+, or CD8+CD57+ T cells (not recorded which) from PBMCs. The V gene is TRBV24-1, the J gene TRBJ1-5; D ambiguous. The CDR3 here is CATSDFRGQPQHF. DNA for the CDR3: TGTGCCACCAGTGATTTTAGAGGTCAGCCCCAGCATTTT.